This TCR beta chain is drawn from a study of siplizumab effects on memory and regulatory T cells. About this clone: Antigen specificity is unknown.

Study results and limitations: Proliferating siplizumab-culture Treg suppressive function went unconfirmed. Some alloreactive sequences were traceable to unstimulated CD4+ memory cells, and siplizumab significantly reduced them.

Assay: immunoSEQ multiplex PCR; the TCRdb copy retains only in-frame clones and omits some. The sample yields 90,000 to 140,000 clones, around 93% seen once. This CDR3 is 12 amino acids long. The V end lost 11 bases, the J end lost 0 bases, and 9 bases lay between the germline ends. Germline V CDR1 and CDR2: ENHRY, SYGVKD. This chain uses TRBV10-3 with TRBJ2-3, with unresolved D. The clonotype originates from a human donor in good health. The sample consisted of CD4+ T cells sorted from blood. CDR3 loop: CAVRASTDTQYF. The CDR3 DNA reads TGTGCCGTGCGTGCTAGCACAGATACGCAGTATTTT.